This T cell receptor beta chain was recorded in a study of T-cell reconstitution after alpha-beta-depleted transplantation in children. The CDR3 totals 15 residues. Trimming removed 5 bases at V and 3 bases at J, with 13 bases between. This sample's TCRbeta library carried unique molecular identifier barcodes. TCRdb re-called the PCR reads with MiXCR, one entry per CDR3 protein. The data contain a few hundred thousand distinct CDR3 sequences, over 25% of them singletons. The input for sequencing was PBMCs, taken before TCRalphabeta/CD19-depleted stem cell transplant. The J gene is TRBJ2-2, the V gene TRBV12-3 or TRBV12-4; maybe TRBD1 (5 bases). The clonotype originates from a boy less than two years old with Wiskott-Aldrich syndrome, due to receive a stem cell transplant. Here the CDR3 DNA reads TGTGCCAGCAGTCCCCATTTAGGGGACACCGGGGAGCTGTTTTTT. Translating gives CASSPHLGDTGELFF.